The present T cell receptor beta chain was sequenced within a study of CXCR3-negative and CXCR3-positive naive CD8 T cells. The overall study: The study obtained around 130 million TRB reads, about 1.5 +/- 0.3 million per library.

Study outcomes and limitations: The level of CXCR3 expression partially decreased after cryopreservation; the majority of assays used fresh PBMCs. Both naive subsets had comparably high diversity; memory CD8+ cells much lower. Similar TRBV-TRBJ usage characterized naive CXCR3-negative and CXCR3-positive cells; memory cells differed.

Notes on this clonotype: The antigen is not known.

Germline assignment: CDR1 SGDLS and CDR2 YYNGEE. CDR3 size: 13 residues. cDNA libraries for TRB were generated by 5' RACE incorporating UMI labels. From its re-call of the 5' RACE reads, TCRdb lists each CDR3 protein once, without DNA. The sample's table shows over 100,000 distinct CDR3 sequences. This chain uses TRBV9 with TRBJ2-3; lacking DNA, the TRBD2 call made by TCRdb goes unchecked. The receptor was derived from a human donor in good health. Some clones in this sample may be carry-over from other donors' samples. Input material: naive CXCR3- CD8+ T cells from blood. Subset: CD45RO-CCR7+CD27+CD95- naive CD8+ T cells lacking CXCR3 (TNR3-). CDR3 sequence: CASSESPTDTQYF. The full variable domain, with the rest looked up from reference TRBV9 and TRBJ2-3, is DSGVTQTPKHLITATGQRVTLRCSPRSGDLSVYWYQQSLDQGLQFLIQYYNGEERAKGNILERFSAQQFPDLHSELNLSSLELGDSALYFCASSESPTDTQYFGPGTRLTVL.